A selection of T cell receptor beta chains follows, all from one sample in a study of cytomegalovirus exposure and HLA in healthy donors. Generated by immunoSEQ multiplex PCR, the TCRdb table keeps only in-frame clones and is missing some. Among approximately 110,000 clones, approximately 76% were seen once, and the ten largest hold about 7.7%. Sequencing input: PBMCs. All receptors come from a woman aged 50 to 60 in good health and CMV-seropositive. The CDR3 runs from the conserved cysteine through the conserved F or W. D genes are given only for firm matches. Some rows mark clone size as missing; the rest say once, few, many or name a class of expanded clone.

>14|TRBD1|NA|TRBJ2-7|TRBV6-6
CASRPRDSYYEQYF
TGTGCCAGCAGGCCCCGGGACAGCTACTACGAGCAGTACTTC
>17|NA|NA|TRBJ2-4|TRBV7-9
CASSLLGLTEAKNIQYF
TGTGCCAGCAGCTTACTTGGATTGACTGAAGCCAAAAACATTCAGTACTTC
>13|TRBD2|few|TRBJ2-1|TRBV5-4
CASRASGYNEQFF
TGTGCCAGCAGGGCTAGCGGGTACAATGAGCAGTTCTTC
>12|NA|few|TRBJ1-2|TRBV7-2
CASSLVRGGYTF
TGTGCCAGCAGCTTAGTCAGGGGTGGCTACACCTTC
>15|NA|NA|TRBJ2-4|TRBV5-7
CASSLRPRGKNIQYF
TGTGCCAGCAGCTTGAGGCCCAGAGGCAAAAACATTCAGTACTTC
>11|NA|NA|TRBJ2-3|TRBV29-1
CSTRLLDTQYF
TGCAGCACCCGACTCCTTGATACGCAGTATTTT
>15|NA|NA|TRBJ1-2|TRBV7-9
CSSSLVGDEAYGYTF
TGTTCCAGCAGCTTAGTAGGGGATGAAGCCTATGGCTACACCTTC
>15|TRBD1|NA|TRBJ2-3|TRBV7-9
CASSRQGSGTDTQYF
TGTGCCAGCAGCCGACAGGGGAGCGGGACAGATACGCAGTATTTT
>14|TRBD1|once|TRBJ2-5|TRBV6-6
CASSNTGAEGDQYF
TGTGCCAGCAGTAACACAGGGGCTGAAGGGGACCAGTACTTC
>13|TRBD2|once|TRBJ2-1|TRBV29-1
CSVEGAGIGEQFF
TGCAGCGTTGAAGGAGCGGGAATCGGTGAGCAGTTCTTC
>14|NA|few|TRBJ1-1|TRBV6-5
CASSTPQKNTEAFF
TGTGCCAGCAGTACGCCGCAGAAGAACACTGAAGCTTTCTTT
>14|TRBD1|few|TRBJ1-1|TRBV4-1
CASSQYRGGAEAFF
TGCGCCAGCAGCCAATACAGGGGGGGAGCTGAAGCTTTCTTT
>14|NA|NA|TRBJ2-1|TRBV2
CASSSERSYNEQFF
TGTGCCAGCAGTAGCGAACGCTCCTACAATGAGCAGTTCTTC
>15|NA|once|TRBJ1-2|TRBV2
CASLRWGDPEDGYTF
TGTGCCTCGCTCAGGTGGGGGGACCCCGAAGATGGCTACACCTTC
>11|NA|few|TRBJ2-1|TRBV7-6
CASSLSDEQFF
TGTGCCAGCAGCCTCAGCGATGAGCAGTTCTTC
>15|NA|NA|TRBJ1-3|TRBV19
CASSIELSSGNTIYF
TGTGCCAGTAGTATTGAATTGAGCTCTGGAAACACCATATATTTT
>13|NA|NA|TRBJ2-1|TRBV6-1
CASIPDSYNEQFF
TGTGCCAGCATCCCGGACTCGTACAATGAGCAGTTCTTC
>13|TRBD1|NA|TRBJ1-5|TRBV6-1
CASTDRGNQPQHF
TGTGCCAGCACCGACAGGGGCAATCAGCCCCAGCATTTT
>13|NA|NA|TRBJ1-2|TRBV15
CATRNGVGYGYTF
TGTGCCACCAGGAACGGGGTAGGCTATGGCTACACCTTC
>13|TRBD1|NA|TRBJ1-2|TRBV5-5
CASSSERGRGYTF
TGTGCCAGCAGCTCGGAAAGGGGGCGAGGCTACACCTTC
>15|TRBD1|NA|TRBJ2-3|TRBV5-4
CASSLEGQRTDTQYF
TGTGCCAGCAGCTTGGAGGGACAGCGGACAGATACGCAGTATTTT
>12|TRBD1|NA|TRBJ2-5|TRBV29-1
CSVTGQQETQYF
TGCAGCGTTACGGGACAGCAAGAGACCCAGTACTTC